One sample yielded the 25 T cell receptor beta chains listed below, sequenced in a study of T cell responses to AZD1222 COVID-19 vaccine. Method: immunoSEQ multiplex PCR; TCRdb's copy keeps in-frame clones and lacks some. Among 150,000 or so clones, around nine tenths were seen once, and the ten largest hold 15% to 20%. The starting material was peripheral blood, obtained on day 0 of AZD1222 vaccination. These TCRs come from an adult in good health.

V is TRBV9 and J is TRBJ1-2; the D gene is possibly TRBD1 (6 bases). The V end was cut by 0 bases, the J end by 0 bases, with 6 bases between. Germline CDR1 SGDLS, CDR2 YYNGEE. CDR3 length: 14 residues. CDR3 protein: CASSVAGANYGYTF. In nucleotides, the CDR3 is TGTGCCAGCAGCGTAGCAGGGGCTAACTATGGCTACACCTTC. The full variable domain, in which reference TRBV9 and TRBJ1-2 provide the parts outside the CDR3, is DSGVTQTPKHLITATGQRVTLRCSPRSGDLSVYWYQQSLDQGLQFLIQYYNGEERAKGNILERFSAQQFPDLHSELNLSSLELGDSALYFCASSVAGANYGYTFGSGTRLTVV.

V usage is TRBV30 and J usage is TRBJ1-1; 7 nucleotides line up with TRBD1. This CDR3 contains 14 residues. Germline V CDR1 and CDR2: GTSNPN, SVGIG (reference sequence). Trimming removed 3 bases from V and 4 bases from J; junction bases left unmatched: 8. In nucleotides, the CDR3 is TGTGCCTGGAGCCCGGGACAGCGGGGCACTGAAGCTTTCTTT. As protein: CAWSPGQRGTEAFF.

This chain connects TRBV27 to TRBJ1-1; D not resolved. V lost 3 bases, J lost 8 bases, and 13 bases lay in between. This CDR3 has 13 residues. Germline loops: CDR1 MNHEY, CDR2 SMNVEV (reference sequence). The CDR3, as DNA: TGTGCCAGCAGTTTTAGTGGACCTGGGGAAGCTTTCTTT. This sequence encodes CASSFSGPGEAFF.

The CDR3 region is CASSMGISEETQYF. The CDR3 coding sequence is TGCGCCAGCAGCATGGGGATTAGCGAAGAGACCCAGTACTTC. This chain uses TRBV5-1 with TRBJ2-5; possible D gene TRBD2, 5 bases. The CDR3 is 14 residues long. Deletions cut 4 bases from V and 3 bases from J, with 13 bases between. Germline CDR1 reads SGHRS; CDR2 reads YFSETQ. Full variable domain (missing parts from reference TRBV5-1 and TRBJ2-5): KAGVTQTPRYLIKTRGQQVTLSCSPISGHRSVSWYQQTPGQGLQFLFEYFSETQRNKGNFPGRFSGRQFSNSRSEMNVSTLELGDSALYLCASSMGISEETQYFGPGTRLLVL.

This CDR3 is CASSLAGLAGVNEQYF. The CDR3 coding sequence is TGCGCCAGCAGCTTGGCCGGTCTAGCGGGAGTCAACGAGCAGTACTTC. This chain links TRBV5-1 with TRBJ2-7; 10 bases agree with TRBD2. The ends lost 0 bases at V and 5 bases at J; junction bases unmatched: 8. The V gene's germline CDR1 is SGHRS and CDR2 YFSETQ. The CDR3 sequence is 16 residues long.

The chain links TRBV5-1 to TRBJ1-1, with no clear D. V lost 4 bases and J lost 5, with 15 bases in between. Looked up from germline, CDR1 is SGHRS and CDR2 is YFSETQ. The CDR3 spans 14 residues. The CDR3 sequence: CASSISTVKTEAFF. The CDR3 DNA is TGCGCCAGCAGCATTTCCACAGTAAAGACTGAAGCTTTCTTT.

CDR3 residues: CAISPGLQYYEQYF. In DNA form, the CDR3 reads TGTGCCATCAGCCCGGGACTACAATACTACGAGCAGTACTTC. This sequence joins TRBV10-3 and TRBJ2-7, with 7 nucleotides matching TRBD2. The CDR3 runs 14 residues. Germline V gene sequence: CDR1 ENHRY, CDR2 SYGVKD. Losses at the gene ends were 6 bases for V and 3 bases for J; bases not matched to a gene: 8.

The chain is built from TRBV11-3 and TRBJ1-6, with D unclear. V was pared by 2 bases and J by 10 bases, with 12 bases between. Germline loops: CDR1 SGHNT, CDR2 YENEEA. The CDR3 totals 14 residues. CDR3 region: CASSLTTNESPLHF. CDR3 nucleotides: TGTGCCAGCAGCTTAACGACTAACGAGTCACCCCTCCACTTT.

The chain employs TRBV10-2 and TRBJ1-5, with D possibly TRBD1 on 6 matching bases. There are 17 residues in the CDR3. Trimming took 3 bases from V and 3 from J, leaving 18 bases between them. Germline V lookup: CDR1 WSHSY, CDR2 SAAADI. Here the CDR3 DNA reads TGCGCCAGCAGTGAAAACCCAGGGGTAGGTAACAATCAGCCCCAGCATTTT. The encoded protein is CASSENPGVGNNQPQHF.

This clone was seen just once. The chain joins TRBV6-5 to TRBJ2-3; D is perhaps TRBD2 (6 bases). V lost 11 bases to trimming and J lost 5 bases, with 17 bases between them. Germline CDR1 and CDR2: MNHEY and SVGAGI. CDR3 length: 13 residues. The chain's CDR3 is CAHRDSGEDTQYF. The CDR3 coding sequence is TGTGCCCACCGGGACTCTGGGGAAGATACGCAGTATTTT.

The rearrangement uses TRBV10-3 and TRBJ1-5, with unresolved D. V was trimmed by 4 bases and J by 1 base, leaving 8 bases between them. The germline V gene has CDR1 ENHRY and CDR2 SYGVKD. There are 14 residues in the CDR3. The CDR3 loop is CAISVGKSNQPQHF. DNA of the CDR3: TGTGCCATCAGTGTAGGGAAGAGCAATCAGCCCCAGCATTTT.

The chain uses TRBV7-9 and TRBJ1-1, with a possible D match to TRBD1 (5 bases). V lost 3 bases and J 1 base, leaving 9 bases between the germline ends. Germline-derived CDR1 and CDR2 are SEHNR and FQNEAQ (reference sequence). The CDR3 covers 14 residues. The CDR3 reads CASSLNTGNTEAFF. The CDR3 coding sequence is TGTGCCAGCAGCTTGAACACAGGGAACACTGAAGCTTTCTTT.

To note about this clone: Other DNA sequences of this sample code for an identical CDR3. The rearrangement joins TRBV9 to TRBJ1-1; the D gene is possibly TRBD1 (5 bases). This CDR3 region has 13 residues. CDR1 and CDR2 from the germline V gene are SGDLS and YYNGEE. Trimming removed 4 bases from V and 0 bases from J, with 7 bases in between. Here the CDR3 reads CASSQGLNTEAFF. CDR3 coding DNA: TGTGCCAGCAGCCAGGGACTGAACACTGAAGCTTTCTTT.

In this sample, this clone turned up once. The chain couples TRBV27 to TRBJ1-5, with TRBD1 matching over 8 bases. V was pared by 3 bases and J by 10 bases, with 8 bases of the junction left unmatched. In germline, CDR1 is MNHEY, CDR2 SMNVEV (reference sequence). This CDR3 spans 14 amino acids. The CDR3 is CASSFGTGRSPQHF. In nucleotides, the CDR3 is TGTGCCAGCAGTTTTGGGACAGGCCGCAGCCCCCAGCATTTT.

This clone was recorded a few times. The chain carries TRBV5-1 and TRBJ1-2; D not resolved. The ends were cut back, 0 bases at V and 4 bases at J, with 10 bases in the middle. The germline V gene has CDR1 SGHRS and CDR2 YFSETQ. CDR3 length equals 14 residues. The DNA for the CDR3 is TGCGCCAGCAGCTTGGCCTCCGCCGGCTATGGCTACACCTTC. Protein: CASSLASAGYGYTF. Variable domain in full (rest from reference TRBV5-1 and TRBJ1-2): KAGVTQTPRYLIKTRGQQVTLSCSPISGHRSVSWYQQTPGQGLQFLFEYFSETQRNKGNFPGRFSGRQFSNSRSEMNVSTLELGDSALYLCASSLASAGYGYTFGSGTRLTVV.

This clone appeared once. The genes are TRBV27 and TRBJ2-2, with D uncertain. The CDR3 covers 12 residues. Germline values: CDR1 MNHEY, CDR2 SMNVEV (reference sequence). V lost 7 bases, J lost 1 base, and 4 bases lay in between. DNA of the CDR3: TGTGCCAGCACCAAGAACACCGGGGAGCTGTTTTTT. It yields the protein CASTKNTGELFF.

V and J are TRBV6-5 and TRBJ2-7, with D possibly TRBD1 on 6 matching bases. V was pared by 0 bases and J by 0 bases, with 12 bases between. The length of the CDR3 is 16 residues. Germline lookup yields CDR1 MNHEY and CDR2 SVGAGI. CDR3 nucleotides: TGTGCCAGCAGTTACTCGCGTCAGGGGAACTCCTACGAGCAGTACTTC. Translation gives CASSYSRQGNSYEQYF.

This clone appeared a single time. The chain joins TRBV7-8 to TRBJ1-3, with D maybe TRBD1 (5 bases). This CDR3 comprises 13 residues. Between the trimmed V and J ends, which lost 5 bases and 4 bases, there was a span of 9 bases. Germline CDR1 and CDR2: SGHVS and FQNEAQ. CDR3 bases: TGTGCCAGCAGCGGGGCCTTAGGAAACACCATATATTTT. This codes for CASSGALGNTIYF.

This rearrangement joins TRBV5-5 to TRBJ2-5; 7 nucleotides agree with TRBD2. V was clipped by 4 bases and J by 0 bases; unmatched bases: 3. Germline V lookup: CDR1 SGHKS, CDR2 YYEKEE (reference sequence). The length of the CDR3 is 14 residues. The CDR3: CASSPGTNQETQYF. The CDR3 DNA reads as TGTGCCAGCAGCCCAGGGACTAACCAAGAGACCCAGTACTTC.

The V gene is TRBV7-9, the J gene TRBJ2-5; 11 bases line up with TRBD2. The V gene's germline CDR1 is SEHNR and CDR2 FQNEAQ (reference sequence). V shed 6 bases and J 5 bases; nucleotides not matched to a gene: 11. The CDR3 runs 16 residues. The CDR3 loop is CASSIFRLAGIETQYF. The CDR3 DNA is TGTGCCAGCAGTATTTTTCGACTAGCGGGGATCGAGACCCAGTACTTC.

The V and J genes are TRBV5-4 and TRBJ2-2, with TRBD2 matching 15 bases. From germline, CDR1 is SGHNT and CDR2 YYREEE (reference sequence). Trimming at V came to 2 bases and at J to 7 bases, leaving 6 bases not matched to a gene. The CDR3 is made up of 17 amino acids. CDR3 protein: CASSFLGLAGGDGELFF. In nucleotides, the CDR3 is TGTGCCAGCAGCTTCCTAGGACTAGCGGGGGGGGACGGGGAGCTGTTTTTT.

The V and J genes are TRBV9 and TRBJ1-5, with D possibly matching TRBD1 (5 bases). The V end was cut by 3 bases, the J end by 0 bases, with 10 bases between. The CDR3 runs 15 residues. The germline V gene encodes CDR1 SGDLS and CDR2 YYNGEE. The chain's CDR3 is CASSGGSYSNQPQHF. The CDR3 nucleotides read TGTGCCAGCAGCGGGGGCAGCTATAGCAATCAGCCCCAGCATTTT.

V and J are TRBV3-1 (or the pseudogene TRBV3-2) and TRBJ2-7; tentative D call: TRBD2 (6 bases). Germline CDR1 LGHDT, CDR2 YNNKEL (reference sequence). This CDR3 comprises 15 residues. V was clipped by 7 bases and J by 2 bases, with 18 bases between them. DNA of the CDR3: TGTGCCAGCATGGCAGGGTTGGGGGGAACCTACGAGCAGTACTTC. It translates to CASMAGLGGTYEQYF.

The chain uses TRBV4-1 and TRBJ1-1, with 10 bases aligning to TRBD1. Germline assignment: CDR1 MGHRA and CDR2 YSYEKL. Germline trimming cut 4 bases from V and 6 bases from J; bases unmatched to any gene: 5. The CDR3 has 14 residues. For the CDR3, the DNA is TGCGCCAGCAGCCTTCGGGACAGGGGAGCTGAAGCTTTCTTT. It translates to CASSLRDRGAEAFF.

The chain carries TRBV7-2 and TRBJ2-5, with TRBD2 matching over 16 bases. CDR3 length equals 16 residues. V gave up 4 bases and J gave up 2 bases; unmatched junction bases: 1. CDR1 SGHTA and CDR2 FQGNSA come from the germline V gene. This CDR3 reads CASSSGLAGGQETQYF. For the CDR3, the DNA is TGTGCCAGCAGCTCGGGACTAGCGGGGGGGCAAGAGACCCAGTACTTC.